These 19 T cell receptor beta chains came from one sample sequenced in a study of early T cells in non-severe SARS-CoV-2 infection. TCRdb re-derived calls from the 5' RACE reads in MiXCR, one entry per CDR3 protein. The profile shows 50,000 to 60,000 distinct CDR3 sequences, around 12% of them singletons. The sequenced material came from whole blood. The receptors derive from an adult who was a healthcare worker with PCR-confirmed SARS-CoV-2 infection or an uninfected control (not recorded which).

The chain is built from TRBV14 and TRBJ2-5; TRBD2 matches at 10 bases. The V gene's germline CDR1 is SGHDN and CDR2 FVKESK. V was clipped by 2 bases and J by 2 bases; unmatched bases: 5. The CDR3 extends over 16 amino acids. CDR3 DNA: TGTGCCAGCAGCCAATGGTTAGCGGGGGGACAAGAGACCCAGTACTTC. It translates to CASSQWLAGGQETQYF.

This clonotype came up many times. This chain connects TRBV9 to TRBJ2-1; 10 bases agree with TRBD2. This CDR3 comprises 16 residues. Germline CDR1 and CDR2: SGDLS and YYNGEE. Germline trimming cut 0 bases from V and 7 bases from J; bases unmatched to any gene: 7. In nucleotides, the CDR3 is TGTGCCAGCAGCGTAGGCCCTAGCGGGGGAGGGAATGAGCAGTTCTTC. Translated, it gives CASSVGPSGGGNEQFF. Drawing the rest from reference TRBV9 and TRBJ2-1, the complete variable domain is DSGVTQTPKHLITATGQRVTLRCSPRSGDLSVYWYQQSLDQGLQFLIQYYNGEERAKGNILERFSAQQFPDLHSELNLSSLELGDSALYFCASSVGPSGGGNEQFFGPGTRLTVL.

The chain carries TRBV29-1 and TRBJ1-1, with 7 bases aligning to TRBD1. Germline CDR1 reads SQVTM; CDR2 reads ANQGSEA. CDR3 length: 12 amino acids. V was pared by 7 bases and J by 5 bases, with 7 bases of the junction left unmatched. CDR3 coding DNA: TGCAGCGCCTCGACAGGGATAACTGAAGCTTTCTTT. It yields the protein CSASTGITEAFF.

As regards this clonotype: Germline and junction disagree at one end, which may indicate a read error. The gene calls are TRBV29-1 and TRBJ2-3, with D possibly being TRBD2 (6 bases). The CDR3 runs to 13 residues. Germline CDR1 reads SQVTM; CDR2 reads ANQGSEA. Here the CDR3 reads CPSGETGEDMQYF. The CDR3 DNA reads TGCCCATCGGGGGAGACTGGCGAGGATATGCAGTATTTT.

The V call is TRBV29-1, the J call TRBJ1-1; D is unresolved. This CDR3 contains 14 residues. V lost 2 bases and J lost 5, with 15 bases in between. Germline CDR1 and CDR2: SQVTM and ANQGSEA. CDR3 residues: CSVEPFTRGTEAFF. In DNA, the CDR3 is TGCAGCGTTGAACCCTTCACACGAGGGACTGAAGCTTTCTTT. Together with reference TRBV29-1 and TRBJ1-1, the CDR3 gives the full variable domain: SAVISQKPSRDICQRGTSLTIQCQVDSQVTMMFWYRQQPGQSLTLIATANQGSEATYESGFVIDKFPISRPNLTFSTLTVSNMSPEDSSIYLCSVEPFTRGTEAFFGQGTRLTVV.

This clonotype has at least ten counts. The gene calls are TRBV5-8 and TRBJ1-2; tentative D call: TRBD1 (5 bases). The CDR3 runs 15 residues. Germline V gene lookup returns CDR1 SGHTS and CDR2 YDEGEE. V was trimmed by 3 bases and J by 1 base, leaving 13 bases between them. CDR3 nucleotides: TGTGCCAGCAGCTGGGGCCTCACCTTTAACTATGGCTACACCTTC. Its translation: CASSWGLTFNYGYTF.

This clonotype was seen more than once but under ten times. The rearrangement links TRBV29-1 to TRBJ2-1; TRBD2 aligns across 11 bases. The CDR3 runs to 16 residues. Trimming took 6 bases from V and 6 from J; bases not matched to a gene: 13. Germline V gives CDR1 SQVTM, CDR2 ANQGSEA. In DNA, the CDR3 is TGCAGCGTCCCAAACACCGGGACTAGCGGTCTCAATGAGCAGTTCTTC. Residues: CSVPNTGTSGLNEQFF.

The rearrangement links TRBV5-5 to TRBJ2-7; possibly TRBD2 for D (6 bases). This CDR3 region has 13 residues. Germline CDR1 is SGHKS and CDR2 is YYEKEE (reference sequence). V was pared by 4 bases and J by 4 bases, with 12 bases between. DNA of the CDR3: TGTGCCAGCAGCCCGGGACTTCTATACGAGCAGTACTTC. It encodes CASSPGLLYEQYF. The full variable domain, with the rest looked up from reference TRBV5-5 and TRBJ2-7, is DAGVTQSPTHLIKTRGQQVTLRCSPISGHKSVSWYQQVLGQGPQFIFQYYEKEERGRGNFPDRFSARQFPNYSSELNVNALLLGDSALYLCASSPGLLYEQYFGPGTRLTVT.

This clonotype occurred many times. The chain recombines TRBV20-1 with TRBJ2-3, with 7 bases that match TRBD2. Germline lookup yields CDR1 DFQATT and CDR2 SNEGSKA (reference sequence). This CDR3 comprises 12 residues. The V segment lost 6 bases and the J segment 5 bases; nucleotides outside the gene matches: 5. CDR3 in amino acids: CSATGLKDTQYF. CDR3 coding DNA: TGCAGTGCAACGGGACTAAAAGATACGCAGTATTTT.

This clonotype was recorded a few times. The chain employs TRBV6-6 and TRBJ2-5; 7 bases agree with TRBD1. Germline V gene data show CDR1 as MNHNY and CDR2 as SVGAGI (reference sequence). V was pared by 6 bases and J by 5 bases, with 12 bases of the junction left unmatched. This CDR3 contains 15 residues. The CDR3 here is CASSRLTGDRETQYF. The CDR3, as DNA: TGTGCCAGCAGCCGCCTTACAGGGGATAGGGAGACCCAGTACTTC.

This clonotype was observed many times. This chain uses TRBV5-4 with TRBJ1-6; TRBD1 agrees at 8 bases. Trimming removed 4 bases from V and 9 bases from J; junction bases left unmatched: 9. Germline values: CDR1 SGHNT, CDR2 YYREEE (reference sequence). The CDR3 covers 15 residues. The CDR3 reads CASSSPGQVLSPLHF. The CDR3 nucleotides read TGTGCCAGCAGCAGCCCGGGACAGGTACTTTCACCCCTCCACTTT.

The V call is TRBV9, the J call TRBJ1-4; 7 bases agree with TRBD1. From germline, CDR1 is SGDLS and CDR2 YYNGEE. CDR3 length equals 14 residues. After removal of 3 bases from V and 4 bases from J, the junction contained 3 bases not matched to a gene. This CDR3 is CASSGGTDNEKLFF. Here the CDR3 DNA reads TGTGCCAGCAGCGGCGGGACAGATAATGAAAAACTGTTTTTT.

This clonotype occurred many times. The chain joins TRBV5-1 to TRBJ2-3; possible D gene TRBD1, 6 bases. With 3 bases removed from V and 6 bases from J, the gap between germline ends came to 17 bases. The CDR3 has 15 amino acids. Germline CDR1 reads SGHRS; CDR2 reads YFSETQ. Written as DNA, the CDR3 is TGCGCCAGCAGCTCCACAGACAGGAGGAAGGATACGCAGTATTTT. Translation: CASSSTDRRKDTQYF.

This clonotype was seen a few times. The chain is built from TRBV9 and TRBJ1-1; D may be TRBD1 (5 bases). Germline values: CDR1 SGDLS, CDR2 YYNGEE. The CDR3 consists of 14 residues. The V gene lost 0 bases and the J gene lost 7 bases, with 13 bases spanning the gap. The CDR3 spells CASSVVDSSYEAFF. CDR3 DNA: TGTGCCAGCAGCGTAGTTGACAGTTCGTATGAAGCTTTCTTT.

V and J are TRBV29-1 and TRBJ2-5; D not certain. The length of the CDR3 is 11 residues. CDR1 SQVTM and CDR2 ANQGSEA come from the germline V gene. The V gene lost 4 bases and the J gene lost 3 bases, with 6 bases spanning the gap. The CDR3 DNA is TGCAGCGTTGGATCTAAAGAGACCCAGTACTTC. Amino acids: CSVGSKETQYF.

This clonotype was seen a handful of times. V usage is TRBV19 and J usage is TRBJ1-4, with TRBD1 matching 7 bases. V was pared by 5 bases and J by 7 bases, with 10 bases of the junction left unmatched. The CDR3 extends over 15 amino acids. CDR1 and CDR2 from the germline V gene are LNHDA and SQIVND (reference sequence). The CDR3 loop is CASSSLGGTSEKLFF. The DNA of the CDR3 is TGTGCCAGTAGTTCGTTAGGGGGCACTTCTGAAAAACTGTTTTTT.

This chain connects TRBV6-1 to TRBJ2-1; 11 positions agree with TRBD2. The CDR3 runs to 14 residues. The V gene end was trimmed by 4 bases and the J gene end by 10 bases; junction bases not matched to a gene: 6. Germline V CDR1 and CDR2: MNHNS, SASEGT. CDR3 bases: TGTGCCAGCAGTGGTAGCGGGGGGGCCTCCGAGCAGTTCTTC. The encoded protein is CASSGSGGASEQFF.

This clonotype was recorded at least ten times. This sequence joins TRBV3-1 and TRBJ1-2; 7 positions agree with TRBD1. The junction had 4 bases not matched to a gene; V was cut back by 3 bases and J by 3 bases. This CDR3 comprises 14 residues. CDR1 LGHDT and CDR2 YNNKEL come from the germline V gene (reference sequence). CDR3 in DNA: TGTGCCAGCAGCCAGACGGGACAGCACTATGGCTACACCTTC. Its translation is CASSQTGQHYGYTF.

This clonotype showed up just a few times. V and J are TRBV9 and TRBJ1-2; D possibly corresponds to TRBD1 (6 bases). Germline assignment: CDR1 SGDLS and CDR2 YYNGEE. Trimming took 4 bases from V and 0 from J, leaving 13 bases between them. The CDR3 is 15 residues long. CDR3 nucleotide sequence: TGTGCCAGCAGCCTTGGAGGGGGGCCTAACTATGGCTACACCTTC. This translates into CASSLGGGPNYGYTF.